This T cell receptor beta chain appears in the sequencing data of a study of blood T cell repertoires in COVID-19. Clones were read by immunoSEQ multiplex PCR, and TCRdb kept only the in-frame ones, dropping some. The sample includes approximately 150,000 clones, 70% to 90% of them seen just once. Germline V gives CDR1 MGHRA, CDR2 YSYEKL. Deletions cut 1 base from V and 0 bases from J, with 6 bases between. This CDR3 is 15 amino acids long. The TCR sequence derives from a human donor with acute or convalescent COVID-19. The donor label of this sample is uncertain. The sample was peripheral blood. The chain employs TRBV4-1 and TRBJ1-4; D not resolved. The CDR3 DNA reads TGCGCCAGCAGCCAAGTGGCTGCAACTAATGAAAAACTGTTTTTT. It encodes CASSQVAATNEKLFF.